This T cell receptor (beta chain) was observed in a study of cytomegalovirus exposure and HLA in healthy donors. Regarding the study as a whole: According to the study, 150 to 200 TCR beta chains were cytomegalovirus-associated. Per a later analysis, HLA-associated TCR beta chains showed more clonal expansion than other, equally common TCR beta chains.

PCR amplification relied on 60 Vbeta primers (plus 13 Jbeta primers). Generated by immunoSEQ multiplex PCR, the TCRdb table keeps only in-frame clones and is missing some. Of tens of thousands of clones in the sample, about two thirds were seen once. As regards this clone: Its antigen is as yet unknown.

CDR3 length: 16 amino acids. Trimming shortened V by 0 bases and J by 4 bases, and 16 bases separated the two germline ends. CDR1 is SEHNR, CDR2 FQNEAQ, per germline (reference sequence). The TCR was taken from a woman in her forties in good health and CMV-seropositive. Sequencing was carried out using PBMCs. V and J are TRBV7-9 and TRBJ2-7; tentatively, D is TRBD1 (6 bases). CDR3 sequence: CASSLALAGQRYEQYF. In DNA form, the CDR3 reads TGTGCCAGCAGCTTAGCCCTCGCAGGACAGAGGTACGAGCAGTACTTC.